What follows are 20 T cell receptor beta chains derived from one specimen sequenced in a study of T cell responses to AZD1222 COVID-19 vaccine (dated by TCRdb to 2020 to 2023). The sample's time point, from its label and the paper: baseline before first vaccination. Receptors were amplified or captured by the immunoSEQ multiplex PCR assay. Entries here come from immuneACCESS through TCRdb and include only in-frame sequences with V and J called. Some clones fail to appear in such tables; in the studies checked, an unresolved V gene covers under half of the shortfall, and the cause of the remainder is unknown. The sample table holds fewer than 150,000 clones, of which about 87% were seen once. 1.5% to 2% of the sample comes from the top ten. Sequenced material: peripheral blood, taken on day 0 of AZD1222 vaccination. These receptors came from an adult in good health.

The chain combines TRBV19 with TRBJ1-5, with D possibly TRBD1 on 5 matching bases. The CDR3 covers 16 residues. V dropped 4 bases and J dropped 3 bases, with 16 bases sitting between them. CDR1 and CDR2 from the germline V gene are LNHDA and SQIVND (reference sequence). The CDR3 here is CASSRGELGTNQPQHF. The CDR3 DNA sequence: TGTGCCAGTAGTAGGGGGGAACTCGGTACCAATCAGCCCCAGCATTTT.

The rearrangement uses TRBV19 and TRBJ1-4; perhaps TRBD1 as D (6 bases). The CDR3 is 12 residues long. From germline, CDR1 is LNHDA and CDR2 SQIVND (reference sequence). V was trimmed by 5 bases and J by 11 bases, leaving 12 bases between them. CDR3 bases: TGTGCCAGTAGTGCGGGGACACTCAAACTGTTTTTT. Amino acids: CASSAGTLKLFF.

The chain couples TRBV5-1 to TRBJ2-2; 7 bases match TRBD1. This CDR3 is 16 amino acids long. With V trimmed by 0 bases and J by 0 bases, 2 bases remained unmatched. The germline V gene encodes CDR1 SGHRS and CDR2 YFSETQ. Here the CDR3 DNA reads TGCGCCAGCAGCTTGGAGGGGACAGCGAACACCGGGGAGCTGTTTTTT. The encoded protein is CASSLEGTANTGELFF.

This clone has only one observation. The genes are TRBV3-1 (or the pseudogene TRBV3-2) and TRBJ2-5, with D unresolved. The germline CDR1 and CDR2 sequences are LGHDT and YNNKEL (reference sequence). The CDR3 totals 16 residues. V lost 1 base and J 4 bases, leaving 16 bases between the germline ends. The CDR3 sequence is CASSQGIGEGRETQYF. The CDR3 coding sequence is TGTGCCAGCAGCCAAGGAATCGGAGAAGGAAGAGAGACCCAGTACTTC.

This clone was seen just once. The V and J genes are TRBV28 and TRBJ2-7; D not resolved. Trimming removed 3 bases at V and 2 bases at J, with 11 bases between. CDR3 length equals 14 residues. CDR1 and CDR2 (germline): MDHEN, SYDVKM. The CDR3 nucleotides are TGTGCCAGCAGTTTCGTAACAACCCCCTACGAGCAGTACTTC. This gives the protein CASSFVTTPYEQYF.

This chain connects TRBV7-9 to TRBJ1-1, with D unresolved. Trimming pared 5 bases from V and 2 bases from J, leaving 18 bases between. Per germline, CDR1 SEHNR and CDR2 FQNEAQ (reference sequence). CDR3 length: 16 amino acids. CDR3 residues: CASSPLGGRANTEAFF. CDR3 in DNA: TGTGCCAGCAGCCCGCTTGGCGGCAGAGCAAACACTGAAGCTTTCTTT.

V is TRBV6-5 and J is TRBJ2-3; TRBD1 matches 10 bases. There are 15 residues in the CDR3. Trimming took 6 bases from V and 3 from J; bases not matched to a gene: 6. The germline V gene encodes CDR1 MNHEY and CDR2 SVGAGI. CDR3 coding DNA: TGTGCCAGCAGAAAAGGACAGGGGGTAACAGATACGCAGTATTTT. Its translation is CASRKGQGVTDTQYF.

This sequence joins TRBV7-8 and TRBJ2-1; D gene uncertain. Germline-derived CDR1 and CDR2 are SGHVS and FQNEAQ. Deletions cut 6 bases from V and 5 bases from J, with 11 bases between. CDR3 length: 13 amino acids. CDR3 DNA: TGTGCCAGCAGGGTTGGAACTAACAATGAGCAGTTCTTC. Protein sequence: CASRVGTNNEQFF.

CDR3 DNA: TGTGCCAGCAGCTTGGCGGGAAGGTCTAATGAAAAACTGTTTTTT. Protein product: CASSLAGRSNEKLFF. V gene TRBV7-9 combines with J gene TRBJ1-4; D is undetermined. The CDR3 sequence is 15 residues long. Germline V gene sequence: CDR1 SEHNR, CDR2 FQNEAQ (reference sequence). V was pared by 3 bases and J by 3 bases, with 11 bases between.

The rearrangement joins TRBV19 to TRBJ1-5, with TRBD1 matching 9 bases. With 2 bases clipped from V and 1 base from J, the junction kept 3 bases outside the gene matches. This CDR3 contains 16 residues. Looked up from germline, CDR1 is LNHDA and CDR2 is SQIVND (reference sequence). In nucleotides, the CDR3 is TGTGCCAGTAGTATAATGGACAGGGGAAGCAATCAGCCCCAGCATTTT. Translation: CASSIMDRGSNQPQHF.

The rearrangement joins TRBV4-1 to TRBJ2-7; 8 nucleotides line up with TRBD2. Germline V CDR1 and CDR2: MGHRA, YSYEKL. With 1 base clipped from V and 7 bases from J, the junction kept 15 bases outside the gene matches. There are 17 residues in the CDR3. For the CDR3, the DNA is TGCGCCAGCAGCCAAGTTTTAGGTCCGGGGGGGTTAGGGGAGCAGTACTTC. Encoded protein: CASSQVLGPGGLGEQYF.

The chain links TRBV2 to TRBJ1-5, with TRBD1 as a possible D gene (5 bases). The CDR3 length is 14 residues. The germline gives CDR1 SNHLY, CDR2 FYNNEI. Trimming took off 2 bases at V and 4 bases at J, with 9 bases between the two ends. The CDR3 protein is CASSEKDRNQPQHF. In DNA form, the CDR3 reads TGTGCCAGCAGTGAAAAAGACAGAAATCAGCCCCAGCATTTT.

This clone was observed once. The V call is TRBV30, the J call TRBJ1-6; D uncertain. This CDR3 contains 13 residues. CDR1 and CDR2 from the germline V gene are GTSNPN and SVGIG (reference sequence). The germline V and J ends were trimmed by 2 bases and 7 bases, with 9 bases remaining between them. DNA of the CDR3: TGTGCCTGGAGTATCGGGGAAAATTCACCCCTCCACTTT. Translating it yields CAWSIGENSPLHF. The full variable domain, its missing parts supplied by reference TRBV30 and TRBJ1-6, is SQTIHQWPATLVQPVGSPLSLECTVEGTSNPNLYWYRQAAGRGLQLLFYSVGIGQISSEVPQNLSASRPQDRQFILSSKKLLLSDSGFYLCAWSIGENSPLHFGNGTRLTVT.

The gene calls are TRBV20-1 and TRBJ1-1; D is uncertain. With 5 bases removed from V and 5 bases from J, the gap between germline ends came to 9 bases. The germline V gene has CDR1 DFQATT and CDR2 SNEGSKA (reference sequence). This CDR3 comprises 11 residues. CDR3 amino acids: CSAGRWTEAFF. In DNA form, the CDR3 reads TGCAGTGCTGGTCGTTGGACTGAAGCTTTCTTT.

V usage is TRBV19 and J usage is TRBJ2-3; TRBD2 is a possible D gene (6 bases). Trimming took 5 bases from V and 6 from J, leaving 21 bases between them. Germline-derived CDR1 and CDR2 are LNHDA and SQIVND (reference sequence). The CDR3 length is 16 residues. CDR3 sequence reads: CASSDGTLTSVDTQYF. DNA for the CDR3: TGTGCCAGTAGTGACGGGACTTTGACGTCTGTGGATACGCAGTATTTT.

The V gene is TRBV11-2, the J gene TRBJ2-3; D remains ambiguous. V was shortened by 5 bases and J by 7 bases, with 22 bases between the two germline ends. This CDR3 region has 16 residues. Germline V gene sequence: CDR1 SGHAT, CDR2 FQNNGV. The CDR3 loop reads CASSTTTPPLANTQYF. The CDR3 nucleotides are TGTGCCAGCAGCACCACCACCCCCCCCTTAGCTAATACGCAGTATTTT. Variable domain in full (rest from reference TRBV11-2 and TRBJ2-3): EAGVAQSPRYKIIEKRQSVAFWCNPISGHATLYWYQQILGQGPKLLIQFQNNGVVDDSQLPKDRFSAERLKGVDSTLKIQPAKLEDSAVYLCASSTTTPPLANTQYFGPGTRLTVL.

The J gene is TRBJ2-1, the V gene TRBV18, with a possible D match to TRBD1 (8 bases). The germline V and J ends were trimmed by 0 bases and 6 bases, with 15 bases remaining between them. There are 16 residues in the CDR3. CDR1 and CDR2 (germline): KGHSH, LQKENI. CDR3 sequence: CASSPPTGGVGNEQFF. The CDR3 nucleotides read TGTGCCAGCTCACCACCTACAGGGGGGGTAGGCAATGAGCAGTTCTTC.

This clone occurred once. V gene TRBV27 combines with J gene TRBJ1-1; TRBD1 matches at 9 bases. CDR1 and CDR2 from the germline V gene are MNHEY and SMNVEV (reference sequence). This CDR3 comprises 15 residues. V lost 4 bases and J lost 4; bases outside the gene matches: 7. The CDR3 DNA reads TGTGCCAGCAGTTCAAGGACAGGGGTCGGCACTGAAGCTTTCTTT. Encoded protein: CASSSRTGVGTEAFF.

This rearrangement joins TRBV28 to TRBJ1-5, with 9 bases matching TRBD1. Germline CDR1 MDHEN, CDR2 SYDVKM. CDR3 length equals 14 residues. V was clipped by 4 bases and J by 6 bases; unmatched bases: 4. The CDR3 coding sequence is TGTGCCAGCAGTTCTCGACAGGGGGGTCAGCCCCAGCATTTT. The encoded protein is CASSSRQGGQPQHF.

The J gene is TRBJ2-2, the V gene TRBV18, with 8 nucleotides matching TRBD2. The length of the CDR3 is 19 residues. The germline CDR1 and CDR2 sequences are KGHSH and LQKENI. With 0 bases clipped from V and 3 bases from J, the junction kept 12 bases outside the gene matches. For the CDR3, the DNA is TGTGCCAGCTCACCACCGGGGTTACGGACAGCGGGAGACACCGGGGAGCTGTTTTTT. Residues: CASSPPGLRTAGDTGELFF.